Listed below are T cell receptor beta chains from one sample, sequenced in a study of CD8 T cells in Susac syndrome. TCRdb re-analysed the immunoSEQ multiplex PCR reads in MiXCR, keeping a single row per CDR3 protein. In the table there are approximately 200,000 distinct CDR3 sequences, 85% to 95% of which are singletons. The sequenced sample was CD4+ T cells from PBMCs. The receptors originated from a human donor with multiple sclerosis. The CDR3 runs from the conserved cysteine through the conserved F or W. Each record gives: V gene, D gene, J gene, CDR3 protein, CDR3 DNA. A D gene is named only where the DNA matches it firmly.

>TRBV30|NA|TRBJ1-2
CAWSVNAGHGYTF
TGTGCCTGGAGTGTAAACGCGGGCCATGGCTACACCTTC
>TRBV3-1|TRBD1|TRBJ1-5
CASSQDFDGQGNQPQHF
TGTGCCAGCAGCCAAGATTTCGACGGACAGGGAAATCAGCCCCAGCATTTT
>TRBV12-3/TRBV12-4|NA|TRBJ1-2
CASTRTIGPGGYTF
TGTGCCAGCACCCGAACCATCGGGCCCGGTGGCTACACCTTC
>TRBV12-3/TRBV12-4|NA|TRBJ1-5
CASSLNSNQPQHF
TGTGCCAGCAGTTTAAACAGCAATCAGCCCCAGCATTTT
>TRBV12-3/TRBV12-4|TRBD1|TRBJ2-7
CASFLGTGDYEQYF
TGTGCCAGCTTTTTAGGGACAGGGGATTACGAGCAGTACTTC
>TRBV27|NA|TRBJ2-1
CASTPRPYNEQFF
TGTGCCAGCACTCCCCGACCGTACAATGAGCAGTTCTTC
>TRBV27|TRBD1|TRBJ2-1
CASSGRGRDEQFF
TGTGCCAGCAGCGGCAGGGGGCGCGATGAGCAGTTCTTC
>TRBV9|NA|TRBJ2-7
CASSVDDYEQYF
TGTGCCAGCAGCGTAGACGACTACGAGCAGTACTTC
>TRBV7-9|NA|TRBJ2-1
CASSWDLAYNEQFF
TGTGCCAGCAGTTGGGACCTCGCCTACAATGAGCAGTTCTTC
>TRBV30|NA|TRBJ1-2
CAWTEGLYGYTF
TGTGCCTGGACTGAGGGGTTGTATGGCTACACCTTC
>TRBV20-1|TRBD2|TRBJ2-3
CSARPSGGRTDTQYF
TGCAGTGCTCGGCCTAGCGGGGGGCGTACAGATACGCAGTATTTT
>TRBV29-1|NA|TRBJ2-1
CSAKTGPFRGEQFF
TGCAGCGCGAAAACAGGGCCGTTTAGGGGTGAGCAGTTCTTC
>TRBV25-1|TRBD1|TRBJ2-5
CASSTTGVQETQYF
TGTGCCAGCAGCACCACAGGGGTACAAGAGACCCAGTACTTC
>TRBV9|NA|TRBJ2-2
CASSPDGGELFF
TGTGCCAGCAGCCCGGACGGCGGGGAGCTGTTTTTT
>TRBV11-2|NA|TRBJ2-7
CASGAGTRRAYEQYF
TGTGCCAGCGGGGCCGGGACCCGGAGGGCCTACGAGCAGTACTTC
>TRBV12-3/TRBV12-4|TRBD1|TRBJ1-1
CASSSTGAGTEAFF
TGTGCCAGCAGTTCGACAGGGGCAGGCACTGAAGCTTTCTTT